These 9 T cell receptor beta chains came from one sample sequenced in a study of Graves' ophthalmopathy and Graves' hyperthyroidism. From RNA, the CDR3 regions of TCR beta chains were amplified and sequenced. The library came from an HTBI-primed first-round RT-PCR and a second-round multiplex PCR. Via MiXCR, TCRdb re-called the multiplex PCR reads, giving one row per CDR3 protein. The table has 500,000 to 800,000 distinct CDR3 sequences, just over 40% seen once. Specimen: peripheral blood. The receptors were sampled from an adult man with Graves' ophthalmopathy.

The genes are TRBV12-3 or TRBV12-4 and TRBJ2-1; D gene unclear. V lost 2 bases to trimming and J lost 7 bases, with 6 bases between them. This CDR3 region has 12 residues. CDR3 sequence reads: CASSLQVNEQFF. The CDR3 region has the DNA TGTGCCAGCAGTTTACAGGTTAATGAGCAGTTCTTC.

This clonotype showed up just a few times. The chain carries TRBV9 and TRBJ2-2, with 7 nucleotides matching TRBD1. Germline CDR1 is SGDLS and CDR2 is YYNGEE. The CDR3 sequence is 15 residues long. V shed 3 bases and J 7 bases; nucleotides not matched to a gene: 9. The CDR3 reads CASSGRGRWDGELFF. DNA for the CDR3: TGTGCCAGCAGCGGTAGGGGGCGCTGGGACGGGGAGCTGTTTTTT.

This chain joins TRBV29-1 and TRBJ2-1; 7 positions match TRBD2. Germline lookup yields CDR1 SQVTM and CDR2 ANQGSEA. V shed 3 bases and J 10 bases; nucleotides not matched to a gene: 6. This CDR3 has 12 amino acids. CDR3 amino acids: CSVEGPAGEQFF. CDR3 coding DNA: TGCAGCGTTGAGGGGCCAGCGGGAGAGCAGTTCTTC.

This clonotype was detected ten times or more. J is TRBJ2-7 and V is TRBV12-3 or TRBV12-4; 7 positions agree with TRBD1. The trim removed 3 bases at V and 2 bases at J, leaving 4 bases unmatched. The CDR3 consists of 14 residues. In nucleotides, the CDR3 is TGTGCCAGCAGTTTTGGGACAGAACCCTACGAGCAGTACTTC. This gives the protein CASSFGTEPYEQYF.

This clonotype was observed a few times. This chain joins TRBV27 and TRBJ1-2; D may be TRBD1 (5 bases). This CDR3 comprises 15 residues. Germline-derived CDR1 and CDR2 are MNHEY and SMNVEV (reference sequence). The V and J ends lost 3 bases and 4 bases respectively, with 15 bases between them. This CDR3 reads CASSFSPDSFYGYTF. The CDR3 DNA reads TGTGCCAGCAGTTTCTCCCCTGACAGCTTCTATGGCTACACCTTC.

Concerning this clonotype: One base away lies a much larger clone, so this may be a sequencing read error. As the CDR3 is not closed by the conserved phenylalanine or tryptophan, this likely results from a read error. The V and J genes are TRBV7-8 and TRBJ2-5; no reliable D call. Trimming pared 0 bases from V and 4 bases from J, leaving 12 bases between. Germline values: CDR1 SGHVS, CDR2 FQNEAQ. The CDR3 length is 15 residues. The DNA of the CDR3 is TGTGCCAGCAGCTTAGCGGAGATAGTGCGAGAGACCCAGTACCTC. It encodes CASSLAEIVRETQYL.

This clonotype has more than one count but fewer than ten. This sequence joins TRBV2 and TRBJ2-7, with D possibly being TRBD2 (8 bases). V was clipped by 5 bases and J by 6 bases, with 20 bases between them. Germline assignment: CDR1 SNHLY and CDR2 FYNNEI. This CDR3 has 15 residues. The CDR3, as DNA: TGTGCCAGCAGTTTAGCGGGGACAGCTCTGGCCGAGCAGTACTTC. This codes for CASSLAGTALAEQYF.

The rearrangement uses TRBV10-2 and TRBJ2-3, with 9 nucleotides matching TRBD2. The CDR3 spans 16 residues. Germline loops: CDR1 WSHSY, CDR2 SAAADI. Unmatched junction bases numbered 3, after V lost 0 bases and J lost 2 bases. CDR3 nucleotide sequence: TGCGCCAGCAGTGAGTCTCTAGCGGGGAACACAGATACGCAGTATTTT. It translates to CASSESLAGNTDTQYF.

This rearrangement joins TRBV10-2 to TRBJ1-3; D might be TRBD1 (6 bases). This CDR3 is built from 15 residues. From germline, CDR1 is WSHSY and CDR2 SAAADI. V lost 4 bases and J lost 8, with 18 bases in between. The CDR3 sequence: CASSVQGFDGYTIYF. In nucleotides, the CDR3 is TGCGCCAGCAGTGTCCAGGGGTTTGATGGCTACACCATATATTTT.